The clone carrying this TCR beta chain has just a few counts. Trimming at V came to 0 bases and at J to 5 bases, leaving 7 bases not matched to a gene. Looked up from germline, CDR1 is LGHNA and CDR2 is YSLEER. The CDR3 totals 16 residues. This record belongs to a study of blood T cell repertoires in COVID-19. Study details: Nucleic acid was either cDNA or gDNA, and it came from T cells, B-cell-depleted T cells, or PBMCs.

Some clones are missing from TCRdb's copy, which holds only in-frame ones; the method was immunoSEQ multiplex PCR. The sample consists of over 150,000 clones, around 84% of them appearing once. This clonotype originated in a man aged 50 to 60 with active or convalescent COVID-19. Sequencing used peripheral blood. The rearrangement uses TRBV4-3 and TRBJ1-2; 9 bases fit TRBD1. CDR3 region: CASSQELGQGGYGYTF. CDR3 bases: TGCGCCAGCAGCCAAGAGCTGGGACAGGGAGGGTATGGCTACACCTTC.